The rows below give T cell receptor beta chains drawn from one sample of a study of cytomegalovirus exposure and HLA in healthy donors. The repertoire was sequenced with immunoSEQ multiplex PCR; TCRdb's copy has only in-frame clones and lacks some. The sample contains some 200,000 clones, 75% to 85% of which appear only once. The sample comprised PBMCs. The source is an older woman in good health and CMV-seropositive. The CDR3 runs from the conserved cysteine through the conserved F or W. Fields, in order: V gene, D gene, J gene, clone size, CDR3 protein, CDR3 DNA. The D gene is left open where the match is weak. Size tells how often a clone was seen (once, few, many) or the class of an expanded clone, and some rows leave it out.

TRBV7-2	TRBD1	TRBJ1-2	NA	CASSPGQGAYGYTF	TGTGCCAGCAGCCCCGGACAGGGGGCGTATGGCTATACCTTC
TRBV2	TRBD1	TRBJ2-4	NA	CARRGQGNIQYF	TGTGCCAGGCGGGGACAGGGGAACATTCAGTACTTC
TRBV30	TRBD1	TRBJ1-2	NA	CAWSGLRTGGGYTF	TGTGCCTGGAGTGGGCTCAGGACAGGGGGAGGCTACACCTTC
TRBV9	NA	TRBJ2-5	NA	CASSVAGLAPAGETQYF	TGTGCCAGCAGCGTAGCTGGGCTAGCACCCGCCGGTGAGACCCAGTACTTC
TRBV7-9	NA	TRBJ2-3	few	CASSSGGGGDTQYF	TGTGCCAGCAGCTCAGGGGGCGGGGGAGATACGCAGTATTTT
TRBV18	TRBD1	TRBJ2-1	NA	CASSLRDREINEQFF	TGTGCCAGCTCACTGCGGGACAGGGAGATCAATGAGCAGTTCTTC
TRBV5-4	TRBD1	TRBJ1-2	few	CASSFRAGGEYGYTF	TGTGCCAGCAGCTTTCGGGCAGGGGGCGAGTATGGCTACACCTTC
TRBV10-3	NA	TRBJ1-6	NA	CAISEWVGQENSPLHF	TGTGCCATCAGTGAGTGGGTCGGCCAGGAAAATTCACCCCTCCACTTT
TRBV11-2	NA	TRBJ1-2	NA	CASSLVGVSGYTF	TGTGCCAGCAGCTTAGTAGGGGTCTCGGGCTACACCTTC
TRBV5-1	TRBD1	TRBJ1-1	few	CASSGRQGGMNTEAFF	TGCGCCAGCAGCGGGCGACAGGGAGGAATGAACACTGAAGCTTTCTTT
TRBV4-3	TRBD1	TRBJ1-2	NA	CASGWTGENYGYTF	TGCGCCAGCGGATGGACAGGGGAGAACTATGGCTACACCTTC
TRBV28	NA	TRBJ1-1	NA	CVSSSVNTEAFF	TGTGTCAGCAGTTCCGTGAACACTGAAGCTTTCTTT